A selection of T cell receptor beta chains follows, all from one sample in a study of T cell repertoires in cytomegalovirus infection. TCRdb processed the reads anew with MiXCR; each CDR3 protein has one entry. The data contain roughly 760,000 distinct CDR3 sequences, less than 40% of them singletons. The material sequenced was PBMCs. These receptor sequences come from a human donor in good health (CMV status not recorded). Some clones in this sample may be carry-over from other donors' samples. Each CDR3 is given with its conserved first and last residue. The D gene is left open where the match is weak. Size is stated for part of the rows, as once, few or many counts, or as a class when the clone is expanded.

abundance	j_gene	v_gene	d_gene	CDR3aa	CDR3nt
few	TRBJ1-1	TRBV6-6	.	CASGITAFF	TGTGCCAGCGGGATCACGGCTTTCTTT
.	TRBJ1-1	TRBV18	.	CASSPFMWNTEAFF	TGTGCCAGCTCACCCTTCATGTGGAACACTGAAGCTTTCTTT
few	TRBJ1-5	TRBV4-2	.	CASSQDRRENQPQHF	TGTGCCAGCAGCCAAGATCGGAGGGAAAATCAGCCCCAGCATTTT
.	TRBJ2-2	TRBV6-5	.	CASSVGTPNTGELFF	TGTGCCAGCAGTGTGGGGACACCGAACACCGGGGAGCTGTTTTTT
.	TRBJ2-2	TRBV7-8	.	CASSLVQGSTGGLFF	TGTGCCAGCAGCTTAGTTCAGGGTTCCACCGGGGGTCTGTTTTTT
few	TRBJ1-2	TRBV12-3/TRBV12-4	.	CASSAGRRNGYTF	TGTGCCAGCAGCGCCGGGAGGAGAAATGGCTACACCTTC
.	TRBJ2-1	TRBV20-1	.	CSARETGRLKEQFF	TGCAGTGCTAGAGAAACAGGGAGGCTCAAGGAGCAGTTCTTC
few	TRBJ1-1	TRBV5-4	.	CASSLSRVGKTEAFF	TGTGCCAGCAGCTTGTCACGGGTAGGGAAAACTGAAGCTTTCTTT
few	TRBJ2-5	TRBV28	.	CASIATGTSWETQYF	TGTGCCAGCATAGCCACCGGGACCTCATGGGAGACCCAGTACTTC
few	TRBJ1-6	TRBV10-3	.	CAISESQGINSPLHF	TGTGCCATCAGTGAGTCTCAGGGGATCAATTCACCCCTCCACTTT
.	TRBJ2-7	TRBV20-1	.	CSARDGGHSYEQYF	TGCAGTGCTAGAGATGGGGGTCACTCCTACGAGCAGTACTTC
few	TRBJ1-2	TRBV11-1	.	CASSHNSRDGYTF	TGTGCCAGCAGCCACAACTCCAGGGATGGCTACACCTTC
.	TRBJ1-2	TRBV20-1	TRBD1	CSARGALQGALLYGYTF	TGCAGTGCTAGAGGAGCGTTGCAGGGGGCTCTTCTCTATGGCTACACCTTC
few	TRBJ2-7	TRBV4-1	.	CASSQSGVVGRQYF	TGCGCCAGCAGCCAGTCCGGGGTTGTAGGAAGGCAGTACTTC
.	TRBJ2-1	TRBV11-1	TRBD2	CASSPWEGIAGDNEQFF	TGTGCCAGCAGCCCGTGGGAGGGGATAGCGGGGGATAATGAGCAGTTCTTC
.	TRBJ1-3	TRBV6-8	.	CASSYSPNVSGNTIYF	TGTGCCAGCAGTTACTCGCCGAACGTCTCTGGAAACACCATATATTTT
.	TRBJ1-1	TRBV7-6	.	CASSSRGVETEAFF	TGTGCCAGCAGTTCAAGGGGCGTGGAGACCGAAGCTTTCTTT
.	TRBJ1-4	TRBV12-3/TRBV12-4	TRBD1	CASSLSGGNEKLFF	TGTGCCAGCAGTTTATCAGGGGGTAATGAAAAACTGTTTTTT
once	TRBJ1-1	TRBV6-4	.	CASSEVAGKATEAFF	TGTGCCAGCAGTGAAGTCGCAGGGAAGGCCACTGAAGCTTTCTTT
many	TRBJ1-5	TRBV7-9	.	CASSLGTTPNQPQHF	TGTGCCAGCAGCTTAGGGACGACCCCAAATCAGCCCCAGCATTTT
few	TRBJ1-5	TRBV6-2/TRBV6-3	TRBD1	CASSRWGQDGSNQPQHF	TGTGCCAGCAGCCGCTGGGGACAGGATGGGAGCAATCAGCCCCAGCATTTT
few	TRBJ2-3	TRBV27	.	CASSPRIDTQYF	TGTGCCAGCAGTCCCAGAATAGATACGCAGTATTTT
many	TRBJ1-1	TRBV7-2	TRBD1	CASSMRQGPNTEAFF	TGTGCCAGCAGCATGCGACAGGGGCCGAACACTGAAGCTTTCTTT
.	TRBJ1-1	TRBV7-9	.	CASRRGPWDMNTEAFF	TGTGCCAGCAGGCGAGGTCCGTGGGACATGAACACTGAAGCTTTCTTT
once	TRBJ2-7	TRBV9	.	CASSFRRQGTYEQYF	TGTGCCAGCAGCTTCCGGCGGCAGGGGACGTACGAGCAGTACTTC
few	TRBJ2-7	TRBV6-5	.	CASSLLTGTLTYEQYF	TGTGCCAGCAGTCTTTTAACCGGGACACTCACCTACGAGCAGTACTTC
.	TRBJ2-1	TRBV5-4	TRBD2	CASTQPTSGRPAYNEQFF	TGTGCCAGCACCCAGCCGACTAGCGGGAGACCTGCCTACAATGAGCAGTTCTTC
.	TRBJ1-5	TRBV6-2/TRBV6-3	TRBD1	CASSYGAGGAGNQPQHF	TGTGCCAGCAGTTACGGGGCAGGGGGCGCGGGTAATCAGCCCCAGCATTTT
.	TRBJ1-5	TRBV20-1	.	CSARTAGGNQPQHF	TGCAGTGCCAGGACAGCCGGGGGCAATCAGCCCCAGCATTTT
few	TRBJ2-1	TRBV7-8	TRBD2	CASSLKRGGYNEQFF	TGTGCCAGCAGCCTAAAGCGGGGGGGGTACAATGAGCAGTTCTTC
.	TRBJ2-7	TRBV6-6	TRBD1	CASIPRDRSSYEQYF	TGTGCCAGCATTCCCCGGGACAGGAGCTCCTACGAGCAGTACTTC
few	TRBJ1-6	TRBV7-3	.	CASSLTAGYNSPLHF	TGTGCCAGCAGCTTAACGGCGGGGTATAATTCACCCCTCCACTTT
once	TRBJ2-2	TRBV20-1	.	CSARDYRMNTGELFF	TGCAGTGCTAGAGATTACCGGATGAACACCGGGGAGCTGTTTTTT
.	TRBJ1-1	TRBV6-8	.	CASSPLQGFGTEAFF	TGTGCCAGCAGCCCGTTACAGGGATTCGGCACTGAAGCTTTCTTT
.	TRBJ2-3	TRBV12-3/TRBV12-4	TRBD2	CASSLGAGGQVDTQYF	TGTGCCAGCAGTTTAGGGGCGGGGGGGCAGGTAGATACGCAGTATTTT
.	TRBJ2-7	TRBV12-3/TRBV12-4	.	CASSFQTGSYEQYF	TGTGCCAGCAGTTTCCAAACAGGTTCCTACGAGCAGTACTTC
few	TRBJ2-5	TRBV7-9	TRBD2	CASSPNGGVQETQYF	TGTGCCAGCAGCCCTAACGGGGGGGTACAAGAGACCCAGTACTTC
.	TRBJ2-3	TRBV5-1	TRBD1	CASSPGPTGGTQYF	TGCGCCAGCAGCCCGGGTCCTACAGGGGGTACGCAGTATTTT
once	TRBJ1-6	TRBV3-1	.	CASSQLPTGSPLHF	TGTGCCAGCAGCCAGTTACCGACAGGTTCACCCCTCCACTTT
few	TRBJ2-1	TRBV28	TRBD2	CASSNSGRINEQFF	TGTGCCAGCAGTAATAGCGGGAGGATCAATGAGCAGTTCTTC
.	TRBJ2-2	TRBV19	.	CASIPQGGAGELFF	TGTGCCAGTATCCCCCAGGGAGGAGCTGGGGAGCTGTTTTTT
few	TRBJ2-7	TRBV7-2	.	CASSFGYTYEQYF	TGTGCCAGCAGCTTCGGGTATACCTACGAGCAGTACTTC